This entry lists 30 T cell receptor beta chains sequenced from one sample in a study of shared T cell receptors in the human thymus (dated by TCRdb to about 2021). Receptors were amplified or captured by the immunoSEQ multiplex PCR assay. TCRdb limited this immuneACCESS table to in-frame rearrangements with V and J called. A share of clones is missing; checked studies link under half to unresolved V genes, and the rest is unexplained. The sample table records hundreds of thousands of clones; 88% of these occur just once. 0.0095% to 0.013% of the sample is taken by the ten largest. The same sample was also studied in work on human thymus T cells.

The sequenced sample was thymocytes. Receptors were obtained from a boy in the first two years of life with a congenital heart defect. Donor details come from another sample of the same person, matched by shared clones.

V usage is TRBV19 and J usage is TRBJ2-1, with 9 bases that match TRBD1. The germline gives CDR1 LNHDA, CDR2 SQIVND (reference sequence). CDR3 length: 16 residues. After removal of 6 bases from V and 7 bases from J, the junction contained 13 bases not matched to a gene. This chain's CDR3 is CASSPAGTGTTNEQFF. The CDR3 DNA reads as TGTGCCAGTAGCCCAGCCGGGACAGGGACAACAAATGAGCAGTTCTTC.

This chain connects TRBV6-6 to TRBJ2-1; the match to TRBD2 covers 14 bases. CDR1 is MNHNY and CDR2 is SVGAGI in the germline V gene (reference sequence). The CDR3 totals 16 residues. V was clipped by 3 bases and J by 4 bases; unmatched bases: 2. CDR3 loop: CASSYRTSGRYNEQFF. The DNA of the CDR3 is TGTGCCAGCAGTTATAGGACTAGCGGGAGGTACAATGAGCAGTTCTTC.

The chain couples TRBV9 to TRBJ2-7; TRBD2 agrees at 7 bases. The V gene's germline CDR1 is SGDLS and CDR2 YYNGEE. The V and J ends lost 3 bases and 0 bases, in that order; junction bases with no gene match: 3. The CDR3 runs to 14 residues. The CDR3 protein is CASSAGGSSYEQYF. The CDR3 region has the DNA TGTGCCAGCAGCGCCGGGGGGAGCTCCTACGAGCAGTACTTC.

This clone was counted once. V usage is TRBV4-2 and J usage is TRBJ1-2, with a possible D match to TRBD1 (5 bases). V lost 2 bases and J 6 bases, leaving 16 bases between the germline ends. The germline gives CDR1 LGHNA, CDR2 YNFKEQ. This CDR3 comprises 15 residues. CDR3 nucleotide sequence: TGTGCCAGCAGCCAACCGGTGGGGGGAGAACATGGCTACACCTTC. Protein: CASSQPVGGEHGYTF.

The chain carries TRBV30 and TRBJ2-1, with D maybe TRBD2 (5 bases). The CDR3 spans 15 residues. With 0 bases removed from V and 4 bases from J, the gap between germline ends came to 13 bases. Germline loops: CDR1 GTSNPN, CDR2 SVGIG (reference sequence). CDR3 residues: CAWSVLSGPYNEQFF. CDR3 coding DNA: TGTGCCTGGAGTGTATTGAGCGGACCTTACAATGAGCAGTTCTTC.

CDR3 loop: CASSLGGGNEQFF. The CDR3, as DNA: TGTGCCAGCAGCTTAGGAGGTGGCAATGAGCAGTTCTTC. The chain combines TRBV7-2 with TRBJ2-1; no clear D. The germline V gene encodes CDR1 SGHTA and CDR2 FQGNSA. V dropped 1 base and J dropped 6 bases, with 7 bases sitting between them. The CDR3 is made up of 13 amino acids.

The J gene is TRBJ2-7, the V gene TRBV2, with D perhaps matching TRBD1 (6 bases). Trimming removed 8 bases from V and 4 bases from J, with 15 bases in between. Per the germline V gene, CDR1 is SNHLY and CDR2 is FYNNEI. The CDR3 extends over 13 amino acids. CDR3 nucleotide sequence: TGTGCCAGCCACGGACCGCAGGGGTACGAGCAGTACTTC. Amino acids: CASHGPQGYEQYF.

The CDR3 bases are TGCGCCAGCAGCCAAGACATTCCGAAGCCGGGGGGACTTAACTATGGCTACACCTTC. This translates into CASSQDIPKPGGLNYGYTF. The V gene is TRBV4-3, the J gene TRBJ1-2; D perhaps matches TRBD1 (5 bases). The V end was cut by 0 bases, the J end by 1 base, with 21 bases between. Germline V gives CDR1 LGHNA, CDR2 YSLEER. This CDR3 has 19 residues.

J is TRBJ2-1 and V is TRBV11-2, with D uncertain. Germline V gene sequence: CDR1 SGHAT, CDR2 FQNNGV. V was clipped by 5 bases and J by 5 bases, with 16 bases between them. The CDR3 totals 15 residues. CDR3 loop: CASSGVGIAHNEQFF. In DNA, the CDR3 is TGTGCCAGCAGCGGTGTTGGAATAGCACACAATGAGCAGTTCTTC.

The CDR3 loop is CASRPGTGENYGYTF. The CDR3 DNA reads as TGCGCCAGCAGGCCCGGGACAGGGGAAAACTATGGCTACACCTTC. V gene TRBV4-3 combines with J gene TRBJ1-2, with 10 bases fitting TRBD1. CDR1 LGHNA and CDR2 YSLEER come from the germline V gene. After removal of 6 bases from V and 2 bases from J, the junction contained 6 bases not matched to a gene. This CDR3 has 15 amino acids.

The chain combines TRBV10-1 with TRBJ2-1, with 11 bases matching TRBD2. The junction had 8 bases not matched to a gene; V was cut back by 7 bases and J by 6 bases. The CDR3 contains 15 residues. Germline values: CDR1 WNHNN, CDR2 SYGVQD (reference sequence). The CDR3 reads CASKGTSGRINEQFF. The CDR3, as DNA: TGCGCCAGCAAAGGAACTAGCGGGAGAATCAATGAGCAGTTCTTC.

This sequence joins TRBV4-3 and TRBJ2-7; 9 positions agree with TRBD2. The trim removed 0 bases at V and 5 bases at J, leaving 14 bases unmatched. CDR1 is LGHNA, CDR2 YSLEER, per germline. This CDR3 region has 18 residues. The CDR3 loop reads CASSQDLRGSGSCHEQYF. CDR3 DNA sequence: TGCGCCAGCAGCCAAGATCTTCGGGGTAGCGGGAGCTGCCACGAGCAGTACTTC.

This clone was counted a single time. The chain has TRBV5-1 and TRBJ2-1; 15 bases fit TRBD2. The V gene's germline CDR1 is SGHRS and CDR2 YFSETQ. CDR3 length equals 15 residues. Trimming removed 4 bases from V and 7 bases from J; junction bases left unmatched: 3. CDR3 in amino acids: CASSRGLAGGNEQFF. The CDR3 DNA follows: TGCGCCAGCAGCCGGGGACTAGCGGGAGGTAATGAGCAGTTCTTC.

This chain links TRBV5-6 with TRBJ1-2; D unresolved. This CDR3 spans 15 amino acids. The germline V and J ends were trimmed by 1 base and 4 bases, with 14 bases remaining between them. Germline assignment: CDR1 SGHDT and CDR2 YYEEEE. The CDR3 DNA follows: TGTGCCAGCAGCTTGCCGAGGATGCCCCTCTATGGCTACACCTTC. As protein: CASSLPRMPLYGYTF.

This clone was observed a handful of times. The chain links TRBV28 to TRBJ2-6, with 9 bases that match TRBD2. The CDR3 has 19 residues. The ends lost 4 bases at V and 1 base at J; junction bases unmatched: 11. Germline assignment: CDR1 MDHEN and CDR2 SYDVKM. The CDR3 protein is CASSSRLAGVYSGANVLTF. DNA for the CDR3: TGTGCCAGCAGTTCCCGATTAGCGGGAGTGTATTCTGGGGCCAACGTCCTGACTTTC.

CDR3 in amino acids: CASSQVGSGLAGQETQYF. DNA of the CDR3: TGCGCCAGCAGCCAAGTGGGATCGGGACTAGCGGGTCAAGAGACCCAGTACTTC. The rearrangement uses TRBV4-3 and TRBJ2-5; 12 nucleotides line up with TRBD2. Losses at the gene ends were 1 base for V and 2 bases for J; bases not matched to a gene: 8. The germline CDR1 and CDR2 sequences are LGHNA and YSLEER. The CDR3 totals 18 residues.

The J gene is TRBJ2-3, the V gene TRBV2, with D unresolved. Per the germline V gene, CDR1 is SNHLY and CDR2 is FYNNEI. Trimming took off 7 bases at V and 5 bases at J, with 13 bases between the two ends. This CDR3 is built from 13 residues. CDR3 in amino acids: CASTEQNKDTQYF. DNA for the CDR3: TGTGCCAGCACCGAACAGAACAAAGATACGCAGTATTTT.

This rearrangement joins TRBV5-1 to TRBJ1-4, with a possible D match to TRBD1 (5 bases). The V end lost 0 bases, the J end lost 6 bases, and 12 bases lay between the germline ends. The germline CDR1 and CDR2 sequences are SGHRS and YFSETQ. The CDR3 is made up of 15 amino acids. The CDR3 is CASSLARVGDEKLFF. As DNA, the CDR3 is TGCGCCAGCAGCTTGGCAAGGGTAGGGGATGAAAAACTGTTTTTT.

The chain is built from TRBV25-1 and TRBJ2-1; D not resolved. The CDR3 runs to 13 residues. The V end was cut by 5 bases, the J end by 2 bases, with 7 bases between. In germline, CDR1 is MGHDK, CDR2 SYGVNS. The CDR3 DNA reads TGTGCCAGCAGTCCACAGCCCTACAATGAGCAGTTCTTC. This gives the protein CASSPQPYNEQFF.

J is TRBJ1-2 and V is TRBV4-1; D is possibly TRBD1 (5 bases). Germline V lookup: CDR1 MGHRA, CDR2 YSYEKL. There are 16 residues in the CDR3. V was shortened by 0 bases and J by 7 bases, with 18 bases between the two germline ends. CDR3 in DNA: TGCGCCAGCAGCCAAGATATGGAAGAAGGGGCCGGTGGCTACACCTTC. Translation gives CASSQDMEEGAGGYTF.

The rearrangement uses TRBV4-3 and TRBJ1-4; D ambiguous. Between the trimmed V and J ends, which lost 1 base and 7 bases, there was a span of 13 bases. The CDR3 length is 15 residues. In germline, CDR1 is LGHNA, CDR2 YSLEER. For the CDR3, the DNA is TGCGCCAGCAGCCAAGCAGGTGCCGATGGTGAAAAACTGTTTTTT. Its translation: CASSQAGADGEKLFF.

The chain links TRBV6-5 to TRBJ2-1; 11 bases fit TRBD1. The CDR3 loop spans 15 amino acids. Germline CDR1 and CDR2: MNHEY and SVGAGI. Trimming at V came to 6 bases and at J to 5 bases, leaving 6 bases not matched to a gene. The CDR3 region has the DNA TGTGCCAGCAGCTCGGGGACAGGGGGGGACAATGAGCAGTTCTTC. It encodes CASSSGTGGDNEQFF.

The chain recombines TRBV7-9 with TRBJ2-7; the D gene is possibly TRBD2 (5 bases). The CDR3 is made up of 13 amino acids. CDR1 is SEHNR and CDR2 is FQNEAQ in the germline V gene (reference sequence). Deletions cut 7 bases from V and 5 bases from J, with 15 bases between. The CDR3, as DNA: TGTGCCAGCATCCATACCCCCGGGGACGAGCAGTACTTC. Protein product: CASIHTPGDEQYF.

V gene TRBV25-1 combines with J gene TRBJ1-4; D perhaps matches TRBD1 (6 bases). This CDR3 is 12 amino acids long. CDR1 and CDR2 from the germline V gene are MGHDK and SYGVNS. Trimming pared 7 bases from V and 4 bases from J, leaving 7 bases between. CDR3 sequence reads: CASTGVNEKLFF. The DNA of the CDR3 is TGTGCCAGCACAGGGGTTAATGAAAAACTGTTTTTT.

The rearrangement links TRBV19 to TRBJ2-1; 7 bases match TRBD1. CDR3 length equals 15 residues. V was clipped by 7 bases and J by 6 bases; unmatched bases: 12. Germline loops: CDR1 LNHDA, CDR2 SQIVND (reference sequence). CDR3 region: CASTFGSGGSNEQFF. The CDR3 coding sequence is TGTGCCAGTACTTTCGGGTCAGGGGGTTCCAATGAGCAGTTCTTC.

This chain joins TRBV27 and TRBJ2-7; 13 nucleotides match TRBD2. The CDR3 has 16 residues. Germline V lookup: CDR1 MNHEY, CDR2 SMNVEV (reference sequence). The V and J ends lost 5 bases and 6 bases, in that order; junction bases with no gene match: 10. CDR3 sequence: CASSPRTSGSESEQYF. The CDR3 DNA follows: TGTGCCAGCAGTCCCCGGACTAGCGGGAGCGAAAGCGAGCAGTACTTC.

The rearrangement joins TRBV5-1 to TRBJ1-4; D is possibly TRBD1 (6 bases). Germline V gives CDR1 SGHRS, CDR2 YFSETQ. This CDR3 has 18 residues. V was cut by 4 bases and J by 0 bases, with 19 bases left in between. CDR3 in DNA: TGCGCCAGCAGCCTGCGGGAGGGGGGGACTGCAACTAATGAAAAACTGTTTTTT. This sequence encodes CASSLREGGTATNEKLFF.

The chain carries TRBV7-8 and TRBJ2-3; TRBD2 agrees at 8 bases. V trimming: 4 bases; J trimming: 4 bases; junction bases outside the gene matches: 10. The CDR3 covers 16 residues. Germline V gene lookup returns CDR1 SGHVS and CDR2 FQNEAQ. This CDR3 reads CASSSGEREWADTQYF. The CDR3 bases are TGTGCCAGCAGCTCGGGGGAGCGGGAGTGGGCAGATACGCAGTATTTT.

This chain uses TRBV19 with TRBJ2-7; 9 bases match TRBD1. Unmatched junction bases numbered 3, after V lost 4 bases and J lost 2 bases. Germline-derived CDR1 and CDR2 are LNHDA and SQIVND (reference sequence). This CDR3 contains 14 residues. Here the CDR3 reads CASSKGQGPYEQYF. DNA for the CDR3: TGTGCCAGTAGTAAGGGACAGGGTCCCTACGAGCAGTACTTC.

This sequence joins TRBV11-2 and TRBJ2-3; maybe TRBD2 (6 bases). This CDR3 region has 11 residues. Germline CDR1 is SGHAT and CDR2 is FQNNGV. Trimming stripped 1 base from V and 11 bases from J, with 7 bases between. This CDR3 is CASSLGRGQYF. CDR3 in DNA: TGTGCCAGCAGCTTAGGGAGGGGGCAGTATTTT.